These T cell receptor beta chains were read from a single sample in a study of vaccination and CD4 T cells after COVID-19. TCRdb re-called the PCR reads with MiXCR, one entry per CDR3 protein. The sample lists approximately 11,000 distinct CDR3 sequences; roughly 71% were seen once. These receptors have no identified antigens. The sample taken for sequencing was CD4+ T cells from blood, cultured in vitro. Source of these receptors: a human donor who had recovered from COVID-19. Both conserved end residues are part of each CDR3. A D gene is named only where the DNA matches it firmly. Size tells how often a clone was seen (once, few, many) or the class of an expanded clone, and some rows leave it out.

TRBV2	TRBJ2-2	TRBD1	.	TGTGCCAGCAGGCGACAGGGGGCGAACACCGGGGAGCTGTTTTTT	CASRRQGANTGELFF
TRBV11-2	TRBJ2-5	.	.	TGTGCCAGCAGCTTAGGAGGGGGAGAGACCCAGTACTTC	CASSLGGGETQYF
TRBV24-1	TRBJ2-2	.	.	TGTGCCACCAGTGATTTTAGGGGTAACACCGGGGAGCTGTTTTTT	CATSDFRGNTGELFF
TRBV10-3	TRBJ1-5	.	.	TGTGCCATCAGTGAGCGGCGGAGTGGGACTAGCAATCAGCCCCAGCATTTT	CAISERRSGTSNQPQHF
TRBV2	TRBJ2-1	TRBD2	.	TGTGCCAGCAGTGGACGGGGGGGCATCTACAATGAGCAGTTCTTC	CASSGRGGIYNEQFF
TRBV29-1	TRBJ2-3	TRBD2	.	TGCAGCGTTGAATTGGGGCTAGCGGGAGCACGAACAGATACGCAGTATTTT	CSVELGLAGARTDTQYF
TRBV27	TRBJ1-5	TRBD1	few	TGTGCCAGCAGTTCCTCAGGGGGCTACAATCAGCCCCAGCATTTT	CASSSSGGYNQPQHF
TRBV6-1	TRBJ1-5	.	.	TGTGCCAGCAGTCCCCCGGGGGGTGGCAATCAGCCCCAGCATTTT	CASSPPGGGNQPQHF
TRBV9	TRBJ1-6	TRBD1	.	TGTGCCAGCAGCGTAGGTCCGGACAGGGGGCTAAGCTCCTATAATTCACCCCTCCACTTT	CASSVGPDRGLSSYNSPLHF
TRBV20-1	TRBJ1-1	TRBD1	few	TGCAGTGCTAGAGGATGGAGGGACAGGCGCATGAACACTGAAGCTTTCTTT	CSARGWRDRRMNTEAFF
TRBV10-1	TRBJ2-1	.	.	TGCGCCAGCCGTAGCGGCAAGAACAATGAGCAGTTCTTC	CASRSGKNNEQFF
TRBV5-4	TRBJ2-7	.	.	TGTGCCAGCAGCTTCCGGGACGAGCAGTACTTC	CASSFRDEQYF
TRBV20-1	TRBJ2-1	.	.	TGCAGTGCTAGAGACCTTCGACAGATCGGGGGGCTGTACAATGAGCAGTTCTTC	CSARDLRQIGGLYNEQFF
TRBV20-1	TRBJ2-1	TRBD2	few	TGCAGTGCGAGCCTCCGGACTAGCGGGAGGATCAATGAGCAGTTCTTC	CSASLRTSGRINEQFF
TRBV2	TRBJ1-6	.	.	TGTGCCAGCAGTGTCGGGGAAATAAGATCACCCCTCCACTTT	CASSVGEIRSPLHF
TRBV12-3/TRBV12-4	TRBJ2-3	.	.	TGTGCCAGCAGTTTACAGGACACAGATACGCAGTATTTT	CASSLQDTDTQYF
TRBV24-1	TRBJ2-7	TRBD1	.	TGTGCCACCAGTGATCCCGGACAGGGCAACGAGCAGTACTTC	CATSDPGQGNEQYF
TRBV9	TRBJ2-5	.	.	TGTGCCAGCAGCGGGGACTTTAGCGGAGAGGAGACCCAGTACTTC	CASSGDFSGEETQYF
TRBV7-2	TRBJ1-6	TRBD1	.	TGTGCCAGCAGCACACAGGGGGCGCCGAGTAATTCACCCCTCCACTTT	CASSTQGAPSNSPLHF
TRBV6-2/TRBV6-3	TRBJ2-2	.	.	TGTGCCAGCAGGGGTTATCAAGGACAGAACACCGGGGAGCTGTTTTTT	CASRGYQGQNTGELFF
TRBV6-1	TRBJ1-3	.	few	TGTGCCAGCAGCGATCAGCCGGGGACGGCCTCTGGAAACACCATATATTTT	CASSDQPGTASGNTIYF
TRBV5-8	TRBJ2-7	TRBD1	.	TGTGCCAGCAGCTTGAGAATAGGACAGGGGGCCTACGAGCAGTACTTC	CASSLRIGQGAYEQYF
TRBV6-1	TRBJ2-3	.	.	TGTGCCAGCAGCCCGGCAGATACGCAGTATTTT	CASSPADTQYF
TRBV19	TRBJ2-5	.	.	TGTGCCAGTAGTATGGTTTACATCGGCGGGGATTTGGCTGGGATTTGGACCCAGTACTTC	CASSMVYIGGDLAGIWTQYF
TRBV6-1	TRBJ1-1	.	medium-sized	TGTGCCAGCAGTAATCCCGGGCGCACTGAAGCTTTCTTT	CASSNPGRTEAFF
TRBV5-6	TRBJ1-1	TRBD1	.	TGTGCCAGCAGCTGGGGACAGGGTTGGACTGAAGCTTTCTTT	CASSWGQGWTEAFF
TRBV19	TRBJ2-1	TRBD1	.	TGTGCCAGTAGTGTCGGGACAGGGCGTGAGCAGTTCTTC	CASSVGTGREQFF
TRBV20-1	TRBJ2-2	TRBD2	.	TGCAGTGCTAACCCGGGACTAGCGAAGGCCGGGGAGCTGTTTTTT	CSANPGLAKAGELFF
TRBV19	TRBJ2-1	.	.	TGTGCCAGTAGTATCTCGAGCGGCCTATCCTACAATGAGCAGTTCTTC	CASSISSGLSYNEQFF
TRBV6-5	TRBJ2-5	TRBD1	.	TGTGCCAGCAGTTACTCGCATCCGGGGACAGGCCAAGAGACCCAGTACTTC	CASSYSHPGTGQETQYF
TRBV7-2	TRBJ2-7	.	.	TGCGCCAGCAGCCAGGAACAGGGTCACTCCTACGAGCAGTACTTC	CASSQEQGHSYEQYF
TRBV19	TRBJ1-2	.	.	TGTGCCAGTAGAGGGGTTTCTTATGGCTACACCTTC	CASRGVSYGYTF
TRBV27	TRBJ1-2	.	.	TGTGCCAGCAGTTTAGCGGGAACCCATGGCTACACCTTC	CASSLAGTHGYTF
TRBV25-1	TRBJ1-4	.	.	TGTGCCAGCAGTTCCGGGGGCCTAACTGAAAAACTGTTTTTT	CASSSGGLTEKLFF
TRBV11-2	TRBJ2-5	.	once	TGTGCCAGCAGCTTTAACGTAGGGGAGACCCAGTACTTC	CASSFNVGETQYF
TRBV20-1	TRBJ2-1	TRBD2	.	TGCAGTGCTAGAGGTCGACTAGCGGGAGGGATCTCCTACAATGAGCAGTTCTTC	CSARGRLAGGISYNEQFF
TRBV27	TRBJ1-3	.	.	TGTGCCAGCAGTTTGATCGGTTCCGGGACGGGGGCCTCCGGAAACACCATATATTTT	CASSLIGSGTGASGNTIYF
TRBV20-1	TRBJ1-2	TRBD1	.	TGCAGTGCTAGTATCGGGGCAGGGGGCGATGGCTACACCTTC	CSASIGAGGDGYTF
TRBV12-3/TRBV12-4	TRBJ2-1	.	medium-sized	TGTGCCAGCAGTTTTGGGGGGAGCTCCTACAATGAGCAGTTCTTC	CASSFGGSSYNEQFF
TRBV11-3	TRBJ2-7	.	once	TGTGCCAGCAGCTTAGGAAGGACAGACTACGAGCAGTACTTC	CASSLGRTDYEQYF
TRBV20-1	TRBJ1-5	.	.	TGCAGTGCTAGAAGGGGAGGTCAGCCCCAGCATTTT	CSARRGGQPQHF
TRBV5-8	TRBJ1-5	.	.	TGTGCCAGCAGCTTGATCGGGGGGCGTCAGCCCCAGCATTTT	CASSLIGGRQPQHF
TRBV28	TRBJ1-2	TRBD1	.	TGTGCCAGCAGAGTTCAGGGGGAGAACTATGGCTACACCTTC	CASRVQGENYGYTF
TRBV9	TRBJ2-6	.	.	TGTGCCAGCAGCGTCTCTGGGGCCAACGTCCTGACTTTC	CASSVSGANVLTF
TRBV6-1	TRBJ2-7	.	.	TGTGCCAGCAGTGAGTCTCGGTCCCCCTGGGAGCAGTACTTC	CASSESRSPWEQYF
TRBV12-3/TRBV12-4	TRBJ1-5	.	.	TGTGCCAGCAGTTTCGGTAAGGGGATCGGTACCAATCAGCCCCAGCATTTT	CASSFGKGIGTNQPQHF
TRBV7-9	TRBJ1-4	.	.	TGTGCCAGCAGCTTTATGGAGGGACGGATTAATGAAAAACTGTTTTTT	CASSFMEGRINEKLFF
TRBV6-5	TRBJ1-1	TRBD1	.	TGTGCCAGCAGTTTTACAGGGGGCACTGAAGCTTTCTTT	CASSFTGGTEAFF
TRBV2	TRBJ1-5	.	.	TGTGCCAGCAGCCGTCCGGGGGGCAACAATCAGCCCCAGCATTTT	CASSRPGGNNQPQHF
TRBV27	TRBJ2-1	TRBD2	.	TGTGCCAGCAGACGGACTAGTACAAATTCCAATGAGCAGTTCTTC	CASRRTSTNSNEQFF
TRBV3-1	TRBJ1-6	.	.	TGTGCCAGCAGCCAAGGGCGGTATAATTCACCCCTCCACTTT	CASSQGRYNSPLHF